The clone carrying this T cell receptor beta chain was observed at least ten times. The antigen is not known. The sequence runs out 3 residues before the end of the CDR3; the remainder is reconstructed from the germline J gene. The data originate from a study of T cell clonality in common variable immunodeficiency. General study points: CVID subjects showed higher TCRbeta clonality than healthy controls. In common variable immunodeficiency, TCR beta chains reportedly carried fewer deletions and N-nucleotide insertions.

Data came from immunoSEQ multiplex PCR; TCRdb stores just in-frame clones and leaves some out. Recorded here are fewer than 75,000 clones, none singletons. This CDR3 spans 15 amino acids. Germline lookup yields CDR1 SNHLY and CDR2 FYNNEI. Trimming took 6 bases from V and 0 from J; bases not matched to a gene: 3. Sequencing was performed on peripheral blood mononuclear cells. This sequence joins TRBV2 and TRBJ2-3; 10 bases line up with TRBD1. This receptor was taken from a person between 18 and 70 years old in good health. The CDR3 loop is CASRRTGGSTDTQYF. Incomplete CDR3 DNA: TGTGCCAGCAGGCGGACAGGGGGTAGCACAGATACG.